This T cell receptor (beta chain) came from a study of T-cell memory formation after mild COVID-19. TCRdb reprocessed the 5' RACE reads with MiXCR, giving one entry per CDR3 protein. This table has around 400,000 distinct CDR3 sequences, approximately 24% appearing once. The germline V and J ends were trimmed by 2 bases and 5 bases, with 18 bases remaining between them. This CDR3 contains 16 residues. This clonotype came up a few times. The gene calls are TRBV12-3 or TRBV12-4 and TRBJ2-5; D tentatively fits TRBD1 or TRBD2 (6 bases each). Sequenced: PBMCs or a T cell subset sorted from them (not recorded which). The sequence was collected from an adult woman who had mild COVID-19 (a few samples of this study predate the infection). Cell type and time point are not known. The DNA of the CDR3 is TGTGCCAGCAGTTTACGTTCTAAGGGGGGCAGTGAGACCCAGTACTTC. This encodes CASSLRSKGGSETQYF.